The 29 T cell receptor beta chains below come from one sample, sequenced in a study of spatial heterogeneity in lung cancer. Regarding time point: sample taken at primary tumor resection. MiXCR, applied by TCRdb to the 5' RACE reads, yields one record per CDR3 protein. Of around 37,000 distinct CDR3 sequences listed, roughly 7.2% were seen once; the top ten hold over 25%. The material sequenced was PBMCs, taken at surgery. Receptors originate from a female donor with early-stage non-small cell lung cancer.

The chain links TRBV30 to TRBJ2-1; 14 nucleotides match TRBD2. The CDR3 is made up of 20 amino acids. Germline V gives CDR1 GTSNPN, CDR2 SVGIG (reference sequence). V was clipped by 2 bases and J by 0 bases; unmatched bases: 12. In nucleotides, the CDR3 is TGTGCCTGGAGTACCTTAACGGGACTAGCGGGAGACCTCTCCTACAATGAGCAGTTCTTC. It specifies CAWSTLTGLAGDLSYNEQFF.

This clonotype was counted at least ten times. The chain joins TRBV28 to TRBJ2-7; 8 bases are a match to TRBD2. With V trimmed by 2 bases and J by 3 bases, 6 bases remained unmatched. CDR3 length: 15 residues. Germline CDR1 reads MDHEN; CDR2 reads SYDVKM. The CDR3 DNA reads TGTGCCAGCAGTTTAACCACTAGCGGATACTACGAGCAGTACTTC. Translated, it gives CASSLTTSGYYEQYF. Drawing the rest from reference TRBV28 and TRBJ2-7, the complete variable domain is DVKVTQSSRYLVKRTGEKVFLECVQDMDHENMFWYRQDPGLGLRLIYFSYDVKMKEKGDIPEGYSVSREKKERFSLILESASTNQTSMYLCASSLTTSGYYEQYFGPGTRLTVT.

This clonotype was counted many times. V and J are TRBV9 and TRBJ1-6, with D hard to call. Germline V CDR1 and CDR2: SGDLS, YYNGEE. CDR3 size: 17 residues. The V gene lost 0 bases and the J gene lost 0 bases, with 10 bases spanning the gap. The CDR3 bases are TGTGCCAGCAGCGTAGGGTCAGCAAGCTCCTATAATTCACCCCTCCACTTT. Translation: CASSVGSASSYNSPLHF.

Many counts were recorded for this clonotype. The rearrangement links TRBV6-2 or TRBV6-3 to TRBJ2-7, with 13 bases lining up with TRBD2. The CDR3 has 15 amino acids. V lost 5 bases, J lost 6 bases, and 7 bases stayed unmatched. From germline, CDR1 is MNHEY and CDR2 SVGEGT. The CDR3 DNA sequence: TGTGCCAGCAGTCTGTGGACTAGCGGGAGCGCCGAGCAGTACTTC. Its translation is CASSLWTSGSAEQYF.

Ten or more counts support this clonotype. The rearrangement uses TRBV5-1 and TRBJ1-1; 7 bases are a match to TRBD1. The germline V gene encodes CDR1 SGHRS and CDR2 YFSETQ. V was clipped by 0 bases and J by 2 bases; unmatched bases: 7. CDR3 length: 16 amino acids. This CDR3 reads CASSLVSGGINTEAFF. CDR3 nucleotides: TGCGCCAGCAGCTTGGTATCAGGGGGGATTAACACTGAAGCTTTCTTT.

This clonotype has a count of ten or more. This chain joins TRBV5-6 and TRBJ1-1; 9 bases are a match to TRBD1. V dropped 5 bases and J dropped 4; count of bases not matched to a gene: 6. Germline values: CDR1 SGHDT, CDR2 YYEEEE. The CDR3 has 14 residues. This CDR3 reads CASRIQGAVTEAFF. CDR3 DNA: TGTGCCAGCAGGATACAGGGGGCGGTCACTGAAGCTTTCTTT.

This clonotype was picked up many times. CDR3 residues: CSACLYRGLNEQYF. In nucleotides, the CDR3 is TGCAGTGCCTGCTTGTACAGGGGGCTGAACGAGCAGTACTTC. The V gene is TRBV20-1, the J gene TRBJ2-7, with 9 bases fitting TRBD1. J gave up 5 bases and V 6 bases, and 11 bases lay outside the gene matches. The CDR3 is 14 residues long. Germline-derived CDR1 and CDR2 are DFQATT and SNEGSKA (reference sequence).

This clonotype was detected many times. The chain employs TRBV7-6 and TRBJ2-7, with a weak D call TRBD1 (5 bases). Germline V gene sequence: CDR1 SGHVS, CDR2 FNYEAQ. CDR3 length: 13 amino acids. Trimming stripped 1 base from V and 6 bases from J, with 10 bases between. The CDR3 DNA follows: TGTGCCAGCAGCTTAGTCAGGGTCGGCGAGCAGTACTTC. Amino acids: CASSLVRVGEQYF.

The table lists this clonotype with many counts. This sequence joins TRBV6-1 and TRBJ2-3; tentatively, D is TRBD2 (6 bases). Trimming removed 5 bases at V and 1 base at J, with 7 bases between. The CDR3 runs 13 residues. Germline V gives CDR1 MNHNS, CDR2 SASEGT. CDR3 sequence (DNA): TGTGCCAGCAGTTGGGGGGGCACAGATACGCAGTATTTT. This translates into CASSWGGTDTQYF.

This clonotype was detected a few times. The rearrangement uses TRBV30 and TRBJ2-3; 7 nucleotides match TRBD2. Germline V CDR1 and CDR2: GTSNPN, SVGIG (reference sequence). CDR3 length: 14 residues. After removal of 3 bases from V and 11 bases from J, the junction contained 14 bases not matched to a gene. CDR3 in amino acids: CAWRSGTTLDRQYF. The CDR3 region has the DNA TGTGCCTGGAGATCCGGGACTACCTTAGATCGGCAGTATTTT.

The chain carries TRBV20-1 and TRBJ2-3; no clear D gene. The CDR3 is 12 amino acids. V dropped 8 bases and J dropped 6 bases, with 15 bases sitting between them. The germline V gene encodes CDR1 DFQATT and CDR2 SNEGSKA (reference sequence). CDR3 DNA: TGCAGTCGCGCGGTGGACCCCGATACGCAGTATTTT. This codes for CSRAVDPDTQYF.

This clonotype showed up many times. This chain uses TRBV12-3 or TRBV12-4 with TRBJ2-5, with D tentatively TRBD1 (6 bases). V lost 5 bases and J lost 1, with 17 bases in between. This CDR3 region has 16 residues. CDR3 coding DNA: TGTGCCAGCAGTCCTAAGACAGGAGACTTCCAAGAGACCCAGTACTTC. Protein sequence: CASSPKTGDFQETQYF.

This clonotype is medium-sized in the sample. The gene calls are TRBV7-8 and TRBJ1-6; TRBD1 is a possible D gene (5 bases). Germline assignment: CDR1 SGHVS and CDR2 FQNEAQ. The CDR3 covers 15 residues. V was pared by 7 bases and J by 2 bases, with 12 bases between. CDR3 bases: TGTGCCAGCAAGACGGGGGGAACCTATAATTCACCCCTCCACTTT. Its protein is CASKTGGTYNSPLHF.

In its sample, this clonotype was seen a few times. The CDR3 spells CASREYTQYF. The CDR3 DNA reads as TGTGCCAGCAGGGAGTATACGCAGTATTTT. The chain employs TRBV2 and TRBJ2-3; D is ambiguous. The CDR3 totals 10 residues. Germline V gene lookup returns CDR1 SNHLY and CDR2 FYNNEI. V was pared by 6 bases and J by 7 bases, with 5 bases between.

This clonotype was seen ten or more times. The DNA for the CDR3 is TGCGCCAGCAGCCAAGAGTCGGGACTTCTTGGGGCCAACGTCCTGACTTTC. Amino acids: CASSQESGLLGANVLTF. V and J are TRBV4-3 and TRBJ2-6; possible D gene TRBD2, 6 bases. Trimming removed 0 bases at V and 3 bases at J, with 12 bases between. Per germline, CDR1 LGHNA and CDR2 YSLEER. There are 17 residues in the CDR3.

The genes are TRBV5-6 and TRBJ2-1, with D perhaps matching TRBD1 (5 bases). Germline V gene sequence: CDR1 SGHDT, CDR2 YYEEEE. The V gene lost 1 base and the J gene lost 5 bases, with 13 bases spanning the gap. This CDR3 has 15 residues. CDR3 in amino acids: CASSLRQGLNNEQFF. The DNA of the CDR3 is TGTGCCAGCAGCTTGAGGCAGGGCCTAAACAATGAGCAGTTCTTC.

Worth noting for this clonotype: At one end, the junction sequence differs from germline, possibly due to a read error. CDR3 sequence (DNA): TGTGCCAGCAGGTACTGGACAGCGAATCAGCCCCAGCATTTT. It specifies CASRYWTANQPQHF. The chain is built from TRBV6-6 and TRBJ1-5; possibly TRBD1 for D (6 bases). The CDR3 consists of 14 residues. The germline V gene encodes CDR1 MNHNY and CDR2 SVGAGI (reference sequence).

This clonotype was detected many times. The rearrangement links TRBV7-3 to TRBJ2-5; maybe TRBD2 (5 bases). V was trimmed by 5 bases and J by 2 bases, leaving 18 bases between them. Germline assignment: CDR1 SGHTA and CDR2 FQGTGA. The CDR3 has 16 residues. In DNA form, the CDR3 reads TGTGCCAGCAGCCCGAACGGCCGGGAAATACAAGAGACCCAGTACTTC. It translates to CASSPNGREIQETQYF.

The chain couples TRBV20-1 to TRBJ1-5; D is ambiguous. The CDR3 consists of 13 residues. V was pared by 2 bases and J by 3 bases, with 8 bases between. Germline loops: CDR1 DFQATT, CDR2 SNEGSKA (reference sequence). CDR3 sequence: CSARRQLNQPQHF. CDR3 DNA: TGCAGTGCTAGAAGGCAGCTCAATCAGCCCCAGCATTTT.

This clonotype was counted between two and nine times. One end of the junction varies from germline; a read error may be responsible. The CDR3 loop is CASSRFLNTEAFF. The CDR3 region has the DNA TGTGCTAGCAGCCGATTTCTGAACACTGAAGCTTTCTTT. The rearrangement uses TRBV7-7 and TRBJ1-1; D gene unclear. The V gene's germline CDR1 is SSHAT and CDR2 FNYEAQ (reference sequence). The CDR3 has 13 amino acids.

This clonotype was detected ten times or more. The V gene is TRBV20-1, the J gene TRBJ2-7; tentatively, D is TRBD1 (6 bases). V lost 5 bases and J 0 bases, leaving 20 bases between the germline ends. The CDR3 spans 16 residues. The germline V gene encodes CDR1 DFQATT and CDR2 SNEGSKA (reference sequence). The CDR3 nucleotides are TGCAGTGCTGGTGGGGACACAGACTTTTCCTCCTACGAGCAGTACTTC. Amino acids: CSAGGDTDFSSYEQYF.

This clonotype came up many times. The chain employs TRBV20-1 and TRBJ1-1; TRBD1 might be the D (5 bases). The germline gives CDR1 DFQATT, CDR2 SNEGSKA (reference sequence). This CDR3 is 14 amino acids long. The ends were cut back, 6 bases at V and 3 bases at J, with 17 bases in the middle. This CDR3 is CSAPFGGYDTEAFF. In nucleotides, the CDR3 is TGCAGTGCCCCCTTTGGGGGTTATGACACTGAAGCTTTCTTT.

There are many counts of this clonotype. The V and J genes are TRBV10-3 and TRBJ2-7; D ambiguous. The CDR3 length is 13 residues. Trimming stripped 3 bases from V and 5 bases from J, with 11 bases between. Germline V lookup: CDR1 ENHRY, CDR2 SYGVKD. CDR3 protein: CAISDSTWDEQYF. The DNA for the CDR3 is TGTGCCATCAGTGATTCGACGTGGGACGAGCAGTACTTC.

This clonotype occurred once. The chain combines TRBV5-5 with TRBJ1-2; D is undetermined. This CDR3 spans 13 amino acids. Trimming shortened V by 7 bases and J by 8 bases, and 18 bases separated the two germline ends. Looked up from germline, CDR1 is SGHKS and CDR2 is YYEKEE (reference sequence). DNA of the CDR3: TGTGCCAGCGCCGCTGGGCTAAGGGAAGGCTACACCTTC. Its translation: CASAAGLREGYTF.

This clonotype occurred many times. The rearrangement uses TRBV2 and TRBJ2-5; D not resolved. The CDR3 is 13 residues long. Trimming took off 3 bases at V and 3 bases at J, with 8 bases between the two ends. Germline CDR1 SNHLY, CDR2 FYNNEI. The CDR3 sequence is CASSEYSKETQYF. CDR3 bases: TGTGCCAGCAGTGAGTACAGCAAAGAGACCCAGTACTTC.

This clonotype showed up just a few times. Mismatch with germline at one junction end may stem from a read error. The rearrangement joins TRBV7-7 to TRBJ2-5, with D maybe TRBD1 (6 bases). CDR3 length: 14 amino acids. CDR1 is SSHAT, CDR2 FNYEAQ, per germline (reference sequence). The CDR3 sequence is CASSLVAGVETQYF. The CDR3 DNA reads as TGTGCTAGCAGCTTAGTGGCAGGGGTGGAGACCCAGTACTTC.

This clonotype was counted ten times or more. This rearrangement joins TRBV23-1 to TRBJ2-7; 8 bases fit TRBD1. TRBV23-1 is reported as an ORF; its role is uncertain. The CDR3 spans 15 residues. V shed 4 bases, J shed 3 bases, and the junction held 8 bases outside the gene matches. The CDR3 here is CASSLFRGPDYEQYF. The CDR3 DNA is TGCGCCAGCAGTCTTTTCAGGGGGCCAGACTACGAGCAGTACTTC.

This clonotype was recorded at least ten times. This chain connects TRBV5-4 to TRBJ2-7; tentatively, D is TRBD1 or TRBD2 (5 bases each). The CDR3 is made up of 14 amino acids. Per germline, CDR1 SGHNT and CDR2 YYREEE (reference sequence). V lost 2 bases and J lost 5, with 14 bases in between. CDR3 amino acids: CASSFQGGEHEQYF. CDR3 sequence (DNA): TGTGCCAGCAGCTTTCAGGGTGGGGAGCACGAGCAGTACTTC.

This clonotype has ten or more counts. The chain is built from TRBV20-1 and TRBJ2-7, with a tentative D call TRBD1 (6 bases). V was trimmed by 6 bases and J by 2 bases, leaving 17 bases between them. Per the germline V gene, CDR1 is DFQATT and CDR2 is SNEGSKA (reference sequence). This CDR3 contains 14 residues. The CDR3 DNA sequence: TGCAGTGCCCGAGACAGGATAACCGCCTACGAGCAGTACTTC. This encodes CSARDRITAYEQYF.